These T cell receptor beta chains were read from a single sample in a study of shared clonotypes between healthy human individuals. The assay was immunoSEQ multiplex PCR, and TCRdb's table has in-frame clones only and misses some. The sample consists of over 2 million clones, 90% to 95% of them appearing once. The sample taken for sequencing was naive CD4+ T cells sorted from blood. These receptor sequences come from a man aged 18 to 30 in good health. The CDR3 runs from the conserved cysteine through the conserved F or W. The D gene is left open where the match is weak. The listing skips clone size in some rows; elsewhere it reads once, few, many or a size class.

j_call v_call d_call clone_size cdr3_aa cdr3_nt
TRBJ1-6 TRBV19 TRBD1 NA CASSSGQKINSPLHF TGTGCCAGTAGCTCGGGACAGAAGATAAATTCACCCCTCCACTTT
TRBJ2-7 TRBV5-1 NA NA CASSLANTYEQYF TGCGCCAGCAGCTTGGCCAATACCTACGAGCAGTACTTC
TRBJ2-1 TRBV19 NA NA CASRNGEGAYNEQFF TGTGCCAGTAGAAACGGGGAGGGGGCCTACAATGAGCAGTTCTTC
TRBJ1-1 TRBV29-1 TRBD1 NA CSANRGDTEAFF TGCAGCGCGAACAGGGGGGACACTGAAGCTTTCTTT
TRBJ2-5 TRBV11-2 NA NA CASSFGSPQYF TGTGCCAGCAGCTTCGGGTCCCCCCAGTACTTC
TRBJ2-2 TRBV10-3 TRBD2 NA CAISGVTGRTSGSTGELFF TGTGCCATCAGTGGGGTCACCGGCCGGACTAGCGGGAGCACCGGGGAGCTGTTTTTT
TRBJ1-5 TRBV4-1 NA few CASSQAGQPQHF TGCGCCAGCAGCCAAGCGGGGCAGCCCCAGCATTTT
TRBJ1-1 TRBV6-4 TRBD1 NA CASSEQGQGNTEAFF TGTGCCAGCAGTGAACAGGGACAGGGGAACACTGAAGCTTTCTTT
TRBJ1-2 TRBV14 NA NA CASTPTGVVGYTF TGTGCCAGCACCCCGACGGGGGTAGTTGGCTACACCTTC
TRBJ1-2 TRBV6-5 TRBD1 NA CASRATGDYGYTF TGTGCCAGCAGAGCAACAGGGGACTATGGCTACACCTTC
TRBJ1-5 TRBV28 TRBD1 NA CGTQGRNNQPQHF TGTGGAACACAGGGGCGGAACAATCAGCCCCAGCATTTT
TRBJ1-1 TRBV7-9 NA once CASSLAWGTEAFF TGTGCCAGCAGCTTAGCGTGGGGAACTGAAGCTTTCTTT
TRBJ2-5 TRBV4-1 TRBD1 once CASSQDIDRGWETQYF TGCGCCAGCAGCCAAGATATTGACAGGGGGTGGGAGACCCAGTACTTC
TRBJ1-5 TRBV6-1 TRBD1 NA CASRRTGANQPQHF TGTGCCAGCAGGCGGACAGGGGCTAATCAGCCCCAGCATTTT
TRBJ1-2 TRBV10-3 TRBD1 NA CAISEQGEGYGYTF TGTGCCATCAGTGAGCAGGGGGAAGGATACGGCTACACCTTC
TRBJ1-1 TRBV2 TRBD1 once CASRGQAGTEAFF TGTGCCAGCAGGGGACAGGCTGGCACTGAAGCTTTCTTT
TRBJ1-2 TRBV5-6 NA NA CASSLVRDGYTF TGTGCCAGCAGCTTGGTCCGGGATGGCTACACCTTC
TRBJ1-3 TRBV7-9 NA NA CASRQSPGNTIYF TGTGCCAGCAGACAGTCCCCCGGAAACACCATATATTTT
TRBJ1-1 TRBV5-1 NA NA CASSLARNRPEAFF TGCGCCAGCAGCTTGGCCCGCAATAGACCTGAAGCTTTCTTT
TRBJ2-3 TRBV6-6 NA NA CASSLGSFDSTDTQYF TGTGCCAGCAGTCTAGGATCTTTTGATAGCACAGATACGCAGTATTTT
TRBJ1-5 TRBV7-2 TRBD1 NA CASSWTGLSNQPQHF TGTGCCAGCAGCTGGACAGGTCTTAGCAATCAGCCCCAGCATTTT
TRBJ2-1 TRBV30 TRBD2 NA CAWSVSLFSGRSQFF TGTGCCTGGAGTGTATCCCTTTTTAGCGGGAGGTCACAGTTCTTC
TRBJ2-5 TRBV2 TRBD2 NA CASLAGEKKTQYF TGTGCCAGCTTAGCGGGAGAGAAAAAGACCCAGTACTTC
TRBJ1-1 TRBV2 NA NA CASTPTVLNTEAFF TGTGCCAGCACCCCGACAGTCTTGAACACTGAAGCTTTCTTT
TRBJ1-6 TRBV6-5 TRBD1 NA CASGSGQPPPLHF TGTGCCAGCGGGTCGGGACAGCCTCCCCCCCTCCACTTT
TRBJ2-2 TRBV12-5 TRBD1 NA CASGLVDFRQGVDIGELFF TGTGCTAGTGGTTTGGTCGATTTTAGGCAGGGGGTGGATATCGGGGAGCTGTTTTTT
TRBJ2-7 TRBV6-6 TRBD2 NA CASSYSGTSAYEQYF TGTGCCAGCAGTTACTCTGGGACTAGCGCCTACGAGCAGTACTTC
TRBJ2-2 TRBV6-5 TRBD1 NA CASSYPGQGNTGELFF TGTGCCAGCAGTTACCCCGGACAGGGGAACACCGGGGAGCTGTTTTTT
TRBJ2-5 TRBV4-1 NA NA CASSPVTAIQETQYF TGCGCCAGCAGCCCAGTCACGGCTATCCAAGAGACCCAGTACTTC
TRBJ2-3 TRBV7-7 TRBD1 NA CASSSGGTGVDTDTQYF TGTGCTAGCAGCTCCGGCGGGACAGGGGTGGACACAGATACGCAGTATTTT
TRBJ1-6 TRBV23-1 NA NA CASSPRQDNNSPLHF TGCGCCAGCAGTCCCCGACAGGACAATAATTCACCCCTCCACTTT
TRBJ1-5 TRBV4-1 NA NA CASSQSTGYQPQHF TGCGCCAGCAGCCAGTCGACAGGTTATCAGCCCCAGCATTTT
TRBJ1-1 TRBV19 NA once CASSAYGGAEAFF TGTGCCAGTAGTGCGTATGGGGGTGCTGAAGCTTTCTTT
TRBJ2-5 TRBV11-2 NA NA CASSRQRYQETQYF TGTGCCAGCAGCCGCCAGCGGTACCAAGAGACCCAGTACTTC
TRBJ1-1 TRBV5-4 NA NA CASSLKDRGNTEAFF TGTGCCAGCAGCTTGAAGGACAGAGGGAACACTGAAGCTTTCTTT
TRBJ2-1 TRBV7-8 NA NA CASSLDRANEQFF TGTGCCAGCAGCTTAGACAGGGCCAATGAGCAGTTCTTC
TRBJ1-1 TRBV5-6 NA NA CASNLLGRGNTEAFF TGTGCCAGCAACTTACTGGGGAGGGGGAACACTGAAGCTTTCTTT
TRBJ1-5 TRBV7-2 NA NA CASSLELGTQHF TGTGCCAGCAGCCTCGAGCTGGGGACCCAGCATTTT
TRBJ2-2 TRBV10-1 TRBD2 NA CASSGRAGGPRGATGELFF TGCGCCAGCAGTGGAAGAGCGGGAGGGCCTCGTGGGGCTACCGGGGAGCTGTTTTTT
TRBJ2-7 TRBV10-1 NA NA CASSESPSSYEQYF TGCGCCAGCAGTGAGTCTCCTAGCTCCTACGAGCAGTACTTC
TRBJ1-2 TRBV29-1 NA NA CSVADRRNGYTF TGCAGCGTCGCCGACAGAAGAAATGGCTACACCTTC
TRBJ1-1 TRBV4-1 NA NA CASSHSANQNTEAFF TGCGCCAGCAGCCATTCGGCGAACCAGAACACTGAAGCTTTCTTT
TRBJ2-7 TRBV18 NA NA CASSPEIGNYEQYF TGTGCCAGCTCACCAGAGATAGGGAATTACGAGCAGTACTTC